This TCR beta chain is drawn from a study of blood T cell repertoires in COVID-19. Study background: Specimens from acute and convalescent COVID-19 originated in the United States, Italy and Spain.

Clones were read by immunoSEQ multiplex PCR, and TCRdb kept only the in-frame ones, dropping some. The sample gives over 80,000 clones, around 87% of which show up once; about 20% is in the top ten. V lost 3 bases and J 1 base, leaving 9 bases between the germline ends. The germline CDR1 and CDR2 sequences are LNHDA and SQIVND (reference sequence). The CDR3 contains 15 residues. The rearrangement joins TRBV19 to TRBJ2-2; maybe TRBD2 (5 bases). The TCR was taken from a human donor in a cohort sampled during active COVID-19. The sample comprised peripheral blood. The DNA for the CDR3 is TGTGCCAGTAGTATGCCGGACTGGAACACCGGGGAGCTGTTTTTT. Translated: CASSMPDWNTGELFF.